Listed here are 28 T cell receptor beta chains from one sample, sequenced in a study of blood T cell repertoires in COVID-19. Produced via immunoSEQ multiplex PCR; TCRdb's table is partial and in-frame only. Found here are about 80,000 clones, roughly 76% of them singletons; the top ten hold approximately 15%. The sequenced material came from peripheral blood. The source is a man between 65 and 85 years old with active or convalescent COVID-19.

This rearrangement joins TRBV6-5 to TRBJ1-3; D uncertain. The length of the CDR3 is 15 residues. Germline values: CDR1 MNHEY, CDR2 SVGAGI. V lost 6 bases and J 0 bases, leaving 12 bases between the germline ends. CDR3 coding DNA: TGTGCCAGCAGCAACCAGTTTACCTCTGGAAACACCATATATTTT. Its protein product is CASSNQFTSGNTIYF.

In its sample, this clone ranks as medium-sized. The rearrangement uses TRBV5-1 and TRBJ2-7, with 8 bases lining up with TRBD1. Germline V gene lookup returns CDR1 SGHRS and CDR2 YFSETQ. After removal of 4 bases from V and 4 bases from J, the junction contained 10 bases not matched to a gene. The CDR3 has 15 amino acids. CDR3 sequence: CASSMASGGSYEQYF. In DNA, the CDR3 is TGCGCCAGCAGCATGGCTTCAGGGGGCTCGTACGAGCAGTACTTC.

The chain is built from TRBV23-1 and TRBJ1-1, with unresolved D. Being an ORF, TRBV23-1 has a function that is uncertain. The CDR3 length is 17 residues. V was clipped by 2 bases and J by 7 bases, with 23 bases between them. The CDR3, as DNA: TGCGCCAGCAGTCAACCTCTAGATTTTAGGATTTCTAGTGAAGCTTTCTTT. Protein: CASSQPLDFRISSEAFF.

This clone was seen just once. The chain is built from TRBV9 and TRBJ2-2; the D gene is possibly TRBD2 (5 bases). CDR3 size: 13 residues. Looked up from germline, CDR1 is SGDLS and CDR2 is YYNGEE. Trimming removed 3 bases at V and 8 bases at J, with 11 bases between. In DNA, the CDR3 is TGTGCCAGCAGCGGAGGGTTCGCTGGGGAGCTGTTTTTT. Amino acid sequence: CASSGGFAGELFF.

The chain couples TRBV7-9 to TRBJ1-6; TRBD1 aligns across 8 bases. Germline values: CDR1 SEHNR, CDR2 FQNEAQ (reference sequence). This CDR3 is built from 15 residues. The V gene end was trimmed by 5 bases and the J gene end by 11 bases; junction bases not matched to a gene: 11. The CDR3 loop reads CASSGLGRGQAPLHF. CDR3 coding DNA: TGTGCCAGCAGCGGACTGGGCAGGGGGCAAGCACCCCTCCACTTT.

This clone was recorded only once. This chain connects TRBV5-1 to TRBJ2-3, with 10 nucleotides matching TRBD1. CDR1 is SGHRS and CDR2 is YFSETQ in the germline V gene. CDR3 length equals 14 residues. The trim removed 4 bases at V and 5 bases at J, leaving 4 bases unmatched. The CDR3 is CASSNDRGQDTQYF. Here the CDR3 DNA reads TGCGCCAGCAGCAACGACAGGGGGCAAGATACGCAGTATTTT.

Note on this clone: The same CDR3 can be traced to other DNA sequences in this sample. This sequence joins TRBV3-1 (or the pseudogene TRBV3-2) and TRBJ2-1, with 9 bases fitting TRBD2. The CDR3 contains 15 residues. CDR1 and CDR2 (germline): LGHDT, YNNKEL (reference sequence). The V gene end was trimmed by 4 bases and the J gene end by 4 bases; junction bases not matched to a gene: 5. CDR3 residues: CASSPTSGSYNEQFF. In nucleotides, the CDR3 is TGTGCCAGCAGCCCCACTAGCGGGTCATACAATGAGCAGTTCTTC.

CDR3 DNA: TGTGCCAGTCGAATCGGGGATAGCACAGATACGCAGTATTTT. Encoded protein: CASRIGDSTDTQYF. The chain employs TRBV19 and TRBJ2-3; tentatively, D is TRBD2 (5 bases). The CDR3 loop spans 14 amino acids. The germline gives CDR1 LNHDA, CDR2 SQIVND (reference sequence). The V gene lost 8 bases and the J gene lost 0 bases, with 12 bases spanning the gap.

The chain links TRBV2 to TRBJ2-2; D uncertain. The CDR3 totals 13 residues. Germline-derived CDR1 and CDR2 are SNHLY and FYNNEI. The V end lost 4 bases, the J end lost 0 bases, and 3 bases lay between the germline ends. The CDR3: CASSASNTGELFF. Written as DNA, the CDR3 is TGTGCCAGCAGTGCTTCGAACACCGGGGAGCTGTTTTTT.

The V and J genes are TRBV6-5 and TRBJ2-5, with D tentatively TRBD1 (6 bases). The CDR3 contains 14 residues. The V gene's germline CDR1 is MNHEY and CDR2 SVGAGI. Trimming removed 9 bases at V and 3 bases at J, with 17 bases between. This CDR3 is CARRSGVGKETQYF. CDR3 sequence (DNA): TGTGCCAGACGATCAGGGGTTGGAAAAGAGACCCAGTACTTC.

This clone has just one count. The V call is TRBV5-1, the J call TRBJ2-3, with a tentative D call TRBD2 (6 bases). The CDR3 is 16 amino acids. CDR1 and CDR2 from the germline V gene are SGHRS and YFSETQ. V dropped 4 bases and J dropped 2 bases, with 17 bases sitting between them. The DNA for the CDR3 is TGCGCCAGCAGCGCGGGATCTCACCAAACCACAGATACGCAGTATTTT. This sequence encodes CASSAGSHQTTDTQYF.

The chain couples TRBV19 to TRBJ1-5; 7 bases match TRBD1. Germline CDR1 is LNHDA and CDR2 is SQIVND (reference sequence). Unmatched junction bases numbered 7, after V lost 6 bases and J lost 5 bases. The CDR3 is 14 residues long. The CDR3 spells CASRRTGGDQPQHF. CDR3 in DNA: TGTGCCAGTAGAAGGACAGGCGGCGATCAGCCCCAGCATTTT. The full variable domain, in which reference TRBV19 and TRBJ1-5 provide the parts outside the CDR3, is DGGITQSPKYLFRKEGQNVTLSCEQNLNHDAMYWYRQDPGQGLRLIYYSQIVNDFQKGDIAEGYSVSREKKESFPLTVTSAQKNPTAFYLCASRRTGGDQPQHFGDGTRLSIL.

This clone was detected a few times. This rearrangement joins TRBV28 to TRBJ1-5, with 7 bases matching TRBD1. The J segment lost 4 bases and the V segment lost 7 bases, leaving 10 bases of the junction unmatched. Germline V gene data show CDR1 as MDHEN and CDR2 as SYDVKM. This CDR3 is 15 amino acids long. This CDR3 is CASTGGTDTNQPQHF. The CDR3 bases are TGTGCCAGCACTGGTGGGACAGATACTAATCAGCCCCAGCATTTT.

This chain connects TRBV9 to TRBJ2-3, with a possible D match to TRBD2 (7 bases). CDR1 SGDLS and CDR2 YYNGEE come from the germline V gene. CDR3 size: 15 residues. With 6 bases removed from V and 0 bases from J, the gap between germline ends came to 14 bases. The CDR3 protein is CASKAGGGSTDTQYF. DNA of the CDR3: TGTGCCAGCAAAGCTGGCGGGGGCAGCACAGATACGCAGTATTTT.

This chain joins TRBV25-1 and TRBJ1-2; 7 nucleotides agree with TRBD1. V lost 6 bases to trimming and J lost 8 bases; unmatched junction nucleotides: 12. The germline V gene has CDR1 MGHDK and CDR2 SYGVNS. CDR3 length: 14 amino acids. The CDR3 is CASSQRDRVRGYTF. CDR3 bases: TGTGCCAGCAGCCAACGAGACAGGGTACGGGGCTACACCTTC.

This chain links TRBV27 with TRBJ1-6; D gene unclear. In germline, CDR1 is MNHEY, CDR2 SMNVEV (reference sequence). CDR3 length: 13 residues. The V gene lost 2 bases and the J gene lost 9 bases, with 8 bases spanning the gap. The CDR3 reads CASSLEGLSPLHF. The CDR3 nucleotides are TGTGCCAGCAGTTTAGAGGGCCTTTCACCCCTCCACTTT.

The CDR3 here is CASSLIAGQGSGYTF. DNA of the CDR3: TGTGCCAGCAGTTTAATCGCCGGACAGGGTAGCGGCTACACCTTC. The chain recombines TRBV28 with TRBJ1-2, with 8 bases fitting TRBD1. Germline-derived CDR1 and CDR2 are MDHEN and SYDVKM. V lost 2 bases, J lost 8 bases, and 10 bases stayed unmatched. The CDR3 is 15 residues long.

The V gene is TRBV29-1, the J gene TRBJ2-5; weak D call: TRBD1 (5 bases). The CDR3 length is 13 residues. The V and J ends lost 4 bases and 5 bases respectively, with 14 bases between them. CDR1 is SQVTM, CDR2 ANQGSEA, per germline. The CDR3 coding sequence is TGCAGCGTTGGACAACAGGCTGGTGAGACCCAGTACTTC. Translating it yields CSVGQQAGETQYF.

The rearrangement links TRBV7-9 to TRBJ2-6; D gene unclear. V was pared by 3 bases and J by 0 bases, with 18 bases between. CDR1 and CDR2 from the germline V gene are SEHNR and FQNEAQ (reference sequence). CDR3 length equals 19 residues. CDR3 coding DNA: TGTGCCAGCAGCTTGGGCACCTCTCGGTTGGCCTCTGGGGCCAACGTCCTGACTTTC. Amino acids: CASSLGTSRLASGANVLTF.

This clone appeared a few times. This sequence joins TRBV11-1 and TRBJ2-1; 10 nucleotides line up with TRBD2. V lost 5 bases to trimming and J lost 6 bases; unmatched junction nucleotides: 7. The germline V gene has CDR1 SGHAT and CDR2 FQDESV (reference sequence). The CDR3 is 15 residues long. Here the CDR3 reads CASSRSGGAGNEQFF. Written as DNA, the CDR3 is TGTGCCAGCAGCCGCAGCGGGGGGGCGGGCAATGAGCAGTTCTTC. Variable domain in full (rest from reference TRBV11-1 and TRBJ2-1): EAEVAQSPRYKITEKSQAVAFWCDPISGHATLYWYRQILGQGPELLVQFQDESVVDDSQLPKDRFSAERLKGVDSTLKIQPAELGDSAMYLCASSRSGGAGNEQFFGPGTRLTVL.

The CDR3 DNA sequence: TGTGCCAGCAGCCCTCGGGGGGGGAGAGATTCACCCCTCCACTTT. Protein: CASSPRGGRDSPLHF. The chain has TRBV6-6 and TRBJ1-6; a possible D gene is TRBD1 (5 bases). CDR3 length: 15 amino acids. Germline CDR1 is MNHNY and CDR2 is SVGAGI (reference sequence). With 6 bases removed from V and 8 bases from J, the gap between germline ends came to 17 bases.

This clone has just a few counts. The rearrangement links TRBV3-1 (or the pseudogene TRBV3-2) to TRBJ2-7; 9 nucleotides match TRBD2. With 1 base clipped from V and 6 bases from J, the junction kept 10 bases outside the gene matches. Looked up from germline, CDR1 is LGHDT and CDR2 is YNNKEL (reference sequence). This CDR3 comprises 16 residues. This chain's CDR3 is CASSQVGRGGPGEQYF. The CDR3 region has the DNA TGTGCCAGCAGCCAAGTCGGGCGGGGGGGACCCGGCGAGCAGTACTTC.

This clone turned up a few times. The chain employs TRBV5-6 and TRBJ1-5; 7 bases align to TRBD1. CDR1 is SGHDT and CDR2 is YYEEEE in the germline V gene. This CDR3 spans 15 amino acids. The V gene end was trimmed by 2 bases and the J gene end by 6 bases; junction bases not matched to a gene: 8. This chain's CDR3 is CASSLRQGTSQPQHF. CDR3 nucleotide sequence: TGTGCCAGCAGCTTAAGACAGGGCACCAGTCAGCCCCAGCATTTT. The entire variable domain, with the rest obtained from reference TRBV5-6 and TRBJ1-5, is as follows: DAGVTQSPTHLIKTRGQQVTLRCSPKSGHDTVSWYQQALGQGPQFIFQYYEEEERQRGNFPDRFSGHQFPNYSSELNVNALLLGDSALYLCASSLRQGTSQPQHFGDGTRLSIL.

The gene calls are TRBV9 and TRBJ2-7, with 7 bases fitting TRBD1. The CDR3 runs 13 residues. J lost 6 bases, V lost 4 bases, and 7 bases had no gene match. Per the germline V gene, CDR1 is SGDLS and CDR2 is YYNGEE. CDR3 sequence (DNA): TGTGCCAGCAGCACTAGGACAGGCGGCGAGCAGTACTTC. This sequence encodes CASSTRTGGEQYF.

The CDR3 loop reads CASRRGQGGIQYF. The CDR3, as DNA: TGTGCCAGCAGAAGGGGACAGGGGGGGATCCAGTACTTC. V is TRBV6-5 and J is TRBJ2-5, with 11 bases matching TRBD1. This CDR3 spans 13 amino acids. In germline, CDR1 is MNHEY, CDR2 SVGAGI. V was clipped by 6 bases and J by 10 bases; unmatched bases: 7.

In DNA, the CDR3 is TGTGCCAGCAGCTTTCCGGGGTCACCCCTCCACTTT. Protein: CASSFPGSPLHF. This sequence joins TRBV7-9 and TRBJ1-6, with D unresolved. CDR3 length: 12 amino acids. V gave up 3 bases and J gave up 10 bases, with 7 bases separating them. The germline V gene has CDR1 SEHNR and CDR2 FQNEAQ (reference sequence).

The chain employs TRBV28 and TRBJ2-4, with D perhaps matching TRBD2 (6 bases). The ends were cut back, 2 bases at V and 7 bases at J, with 15 bases in the middle. The CDR3 runs 15 residues. CDR1 is MDHEN and CDR2 is SYDVKM in the germline V gene. The CDR3: CASSLPGSGGNIQYF. The CDR3 DNA is TGTGCCAGCAGTTTACCCGGTAGCGGTGGGAACATTCAGTACTTC.

This chain uses TRBV5-5 with TRBJ1-5; the D gene is possibly TRBD1 (5 bases). Germline values: CDR1 SGHKS, CDR2 YYEKEE (reference sequence). CDR3 size: 12 residues. Trimming shortened V by 7 bases and J by 7 bases, and 12 bases separated the two germline ends. The CDR3 is CASSRGEQPQHF. The CDR3 DNA reads TGTGCCAGCTCACGGGGGGAACAGCCCCAGCATTTT.